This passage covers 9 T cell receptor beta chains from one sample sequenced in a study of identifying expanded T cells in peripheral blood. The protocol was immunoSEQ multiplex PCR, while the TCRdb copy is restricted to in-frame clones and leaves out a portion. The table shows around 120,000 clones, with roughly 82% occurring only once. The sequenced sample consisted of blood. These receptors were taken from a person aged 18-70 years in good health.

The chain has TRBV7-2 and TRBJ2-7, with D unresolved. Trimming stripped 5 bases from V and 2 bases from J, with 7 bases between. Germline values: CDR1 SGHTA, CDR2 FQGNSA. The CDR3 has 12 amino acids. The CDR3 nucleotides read TGTGCCAGCAGCCCAGTCGCCTACGAGCAGTACTTC. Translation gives CASSPVAYEQYF.

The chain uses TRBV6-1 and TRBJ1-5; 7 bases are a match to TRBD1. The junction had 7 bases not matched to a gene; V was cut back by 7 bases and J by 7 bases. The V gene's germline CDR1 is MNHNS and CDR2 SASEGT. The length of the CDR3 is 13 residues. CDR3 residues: CASTGQAGQPQHF. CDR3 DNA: TGTGCCAGCACAGGACAGGCAGGCCAGCCCCAGCATTTT.

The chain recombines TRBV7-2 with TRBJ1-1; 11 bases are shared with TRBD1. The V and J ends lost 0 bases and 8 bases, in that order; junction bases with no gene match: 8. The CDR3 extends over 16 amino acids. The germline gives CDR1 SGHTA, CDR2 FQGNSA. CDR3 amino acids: CASSLAPRTGGREAFF. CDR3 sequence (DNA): TGTGCCAGCAGCTTAGCGCCGAGGACAGGGGGCAGGGAAGCTTTCTTT.

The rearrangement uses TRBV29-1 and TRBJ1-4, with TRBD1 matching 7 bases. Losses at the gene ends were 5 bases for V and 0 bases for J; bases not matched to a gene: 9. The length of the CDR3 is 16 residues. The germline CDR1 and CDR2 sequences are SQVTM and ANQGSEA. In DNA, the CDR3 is TGCAGCGTTCTAGCCCGACAGGGTGCAACTAATGAAAAACTGTTTTTT. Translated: CSVLARQGATNEKLFF.

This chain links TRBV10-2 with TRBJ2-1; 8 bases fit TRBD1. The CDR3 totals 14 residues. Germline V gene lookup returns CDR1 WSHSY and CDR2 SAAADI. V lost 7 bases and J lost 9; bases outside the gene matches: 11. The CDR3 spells CASISQGEVSEQFF. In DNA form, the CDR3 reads TGCGCCAGCATTTCACAGGGGGAAGTTAGTGAGCAGTTCTTC.

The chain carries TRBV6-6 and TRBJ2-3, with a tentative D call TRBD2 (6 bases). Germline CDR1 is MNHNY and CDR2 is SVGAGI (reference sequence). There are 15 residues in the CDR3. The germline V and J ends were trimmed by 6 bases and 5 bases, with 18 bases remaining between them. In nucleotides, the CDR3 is TGTGCCAGCAGCCCGAGCGGGCAGGGTAAAGATACGCAGTATTTT. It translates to CASSPSGQGKDTQYF.

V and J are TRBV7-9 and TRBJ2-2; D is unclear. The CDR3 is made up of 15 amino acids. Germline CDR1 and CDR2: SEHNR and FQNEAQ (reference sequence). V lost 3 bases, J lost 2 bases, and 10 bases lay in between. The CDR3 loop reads CASSFAGPNTGELFF. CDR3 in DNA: TGTGCCAGCAGCTTCGCAGGACCTAACACCGGGGAGCTGTTTTTT. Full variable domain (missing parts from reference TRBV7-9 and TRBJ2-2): DTGVSQNPRHKITKRGQNVTFRCDPISEHNRLYWYRQTLGQGPEFLTYFQNEAQLEKSRLLSDRFSAERPKGSFSTLEIQRTEQGDSAMYLCASSFAGPNTGELFFGEGSRLTVL.

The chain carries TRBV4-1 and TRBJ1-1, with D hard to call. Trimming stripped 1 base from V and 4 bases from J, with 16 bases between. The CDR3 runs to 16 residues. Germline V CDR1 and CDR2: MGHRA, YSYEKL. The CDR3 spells CASSQVRRARATEAFF. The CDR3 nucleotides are TGCGCCAGCAGCCAAGTAAGGAGGGCTAGGGCCACTGAAGCTTTCTTT.

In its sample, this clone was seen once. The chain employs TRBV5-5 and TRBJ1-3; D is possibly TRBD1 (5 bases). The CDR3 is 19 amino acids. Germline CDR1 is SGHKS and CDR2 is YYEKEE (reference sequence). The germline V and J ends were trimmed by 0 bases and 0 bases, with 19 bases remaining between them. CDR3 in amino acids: CASSLAGWRRQPSGNTIYF. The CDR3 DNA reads TGTGCCAGCAGCTTGGCAGGGTGGAGACGCCAACCCTCTGGAAACACCATATATTTT. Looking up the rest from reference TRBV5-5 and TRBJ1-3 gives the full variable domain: DAGVTQSPTHLIKTRGQQVTLRCSPISGHKSVSWYQQVLGQGPQFIFQYYEKEERGRGNFPDRFSARQFPNYSSELNVNALLLGDSALYLCASSLAGWRRQPSGNTIYFGEGSWLTVV.